Listed here are 23 T cell receptor beta chains from one sample, sequenced in a study of graft-versus-host responses after intestinal transplantation. What these receptors recognize is not known. The protocol was immunoSEQ multiplex PCR, while the TCRdb copy is restricted to in-frame clones and leaves out a portion. The table lists 70,000 to 80,000 clones, 90% of them singletons, with 1.3% in the top ten. Sequencing was performed on unstimulated CD8+ T cells sorted from spleen or lymph node cells, taken before intestinal transplant. Receptor source: a human donor who received an intestinal transplant.

The chain uses TRBV5-4 and TRBJ2-5; 10 nucleotides align to TRBD1. The germline CDR1 and CDR2 sequences are SGHNT and YYREEE (reference sequence). This CDR3 has 16 residues. The junction had 6 bases not matched to a gene; V was cut back by 0 bases and J by 4 bases. The CDR3 protein is CASSLELTGGPETQYF. For the CDR3, the DNA is TGTGCCAGCAGCTTGGAATTGACAGGGGGCCCAGAGACCCAGTACTTC.

This chain uses TRBV29-1 with TRBJ1-3, with D hard to call. CDR1 and CDR2 from the germline V gene are SQVTM and ANQGSEA. Trimming cost V 7 bases and J 2 bases, with 15 bases left between them. This CDR3 is built from 14 residues. The CDR3 DNA follows: TGCAGCGCCACAGCAAGGGAGGCTGGAAACACCATATATTTT. It encodes CSATAREAGNTIYF.

V usage is TRBV27 and J usage is TRBJ1-5; 9 bases align to TRBD1. The CDR3 sequence is 17 residues long. V was pared by 5 bases and J by 0 bases, with 8 bases of the junction left unmatched. CDR1 and CDR2 from the germline V gene are MNHEY and SMNVEV (reference sequence). The CDR3 nucleotides are TGTGCCAGCAGTCCCGGACAGGGGCGGGATAGCAATCAGCCCCAGCATTTT. Translation: CASSPGQGRDSNQPQHF.

V usage is TRBV5-6 and J usage is TRBJ1-1; the match to TRBD1 covers 9 bases. The germline gives CDR1 SGHDT, CDR2 YYEEEE. The CDR3 runs to 14 residues. J lost 5 bases, V lost 4 bases, and 6 bases had no gene match. The CDR3, as DNA: TGTGCCAGCAGCCCGACAGGGGGATGGACTGAAGCTTTCTTT. This codes for CASSPTGGWTEAFF.

The rearrangement joins TRBV28 to TRBJ2-1, with D perhaps matching TRBD1 (6 bases). V was cut by 2 bases and J by 14 bases, with 16 bases left in between. The CDR3 covers 13 residues. Germline V gives CDR1 MDHEN, CDR2 SYDVKM. The CDR3 sequence is CASSLPLQGREFF. The CDR3 DNA sequence: TGTGCCAGCAGTTTACCGCTACAGGGTAGGGAGTTCTTC.

The rearrangement uses TRBV7-2 and TRBJ1-2; 9 bases are shared with TRBD1. The J segment lost 0 bases and the V segment lost 5 bases, leaving 4 bases of the junction unmatched. The CDR3 length is 15 residues. Germline CDR1 is SGHTA and CDR2 is FQGNSA. The CDR3 protein is CASSRDRAPNYGYTF. In DNA, the CDR3 is TGTGCCAGCAGCCGGGACAGGGCCCCTAACTATGGCTACACCTTC.

To note about this clone: Other DNA sequences in this specimen translate into the identical CDR3. The gene calls are TRBV7-2 and TRBJ2-7; perhaps TRBD1 as D (5 bases). The CDR3 has 12 residues. V shed 7 bases and J shed 4 bases, with 11 bases lying between them. Germline-derived CDR1 and CDR2 are SGHTA and FQGNSA. The DNA of the CDR3 is TGTGCCAGCATCCAAGGGGCGTACGAGCAGTACTTC. Translating gives CASIQGAYEQYF.

V usage is TRBV13 and J usage is TRBJ2-3; TRBD2 matches at 13 bases. The CDR3 is 17 residues long. The germline V gene has CDR1 PRHDT and CDR2 FYEKMQ (reference sequence). V was pared by 5 bases and J by 2 bases, with 7 bases of the junction left unmatched. The CDR3 bases are TGTGCCAGCAGCCATACTAGCGGGGGGGAATACACAGATACGCAGTATTTT. It yields the protein CASSHTSGGEYTDTQYF. Using reference TRBV13 and TRBJ2-3 for the parts outside the CDR3, the full variable domain is AAGVIQSPRHLIKEKRETATLKCYPIPRHDTVYWYQQGPGQDPQFLISFYEKMQSDKGSIPDRFSAQQFSDYHSELNMSSLELGDSALYFCASSHTSGGEYTDTQYFGPGTRLTVL.

This clone was found a few times. The rearrangement links TRBV11-3 to TRBJ2-2; D uncertain. In germline, CDR1 is SGHNT, CDR2 YENEEA. V lost 8 bases and J lost 8, with 12 bases in between. The CDR3 consists of 12 residues. The CDR3 sequence: CASAEPYGELFF. In nucleotides, the CDR3 is TGTGCCAGCGCGGAACCGTATGGGGAGCTGTTTTTT.

V and J are TRBV9 and TRBJ1-2; 7 bases fit TRBD1. The CDR3 is 14 residues long. Trimming removed 4 bases from V and 4 bases from J; junction bases left unmatched: 7. The germline V gene has CDR1 SGDLS and CDR2 YYNGEE. CDR3 bases: TGTGCCAGCAGCCCCACAGGGGACCCCTATGGCTACACCTTC. Its translation is CASSPTGDPYGYTF. Full variable domain (remainder filled in from reference TRBV9 and TRBJ1-2): DSGVTQTPKHLITATGQRVTLRCSPRSGDLSVYWYQQSLDQGLQFLIQYYNGEERAKGNILERFSAQQFPDLHSELNLSSLELGDSALYFCASSPTGDPYGYTFGSGTRLTVV.

The J gene is TRBJ2-2, the V gene TRBV19; unclear D gene. Trimming shortened V by 5 bases and J by 5 bases, and 12 bases separated the two germline ends. Germline V CDR1 and CDR2: LNHDA, SQIVND (reference sequence). The CDR3 spans 14 residues. The CDR3 sequence is CASSLAVSTGELFF. Written as DNA, the CDR3 is TGTGCCAGTAGTTTGGCAGTCTCTACCGGGGAGCTGTTTTTT.

This clone showed up just a few times. This chain joins TRBV6-5 and TRBJ2-5; TRBD2 might be the D (7 bases). V lost 7 bases to trimming and J lost 5 bases, with 14 bases between them. The CDR3 totals 13 residues. CDR1 and CDR2 from the germline V gene are MNHEY and SVGAGI. As DNA, the CDR3 is TGTGCCAGCACGAAGGGGGGAGGGGAGACCCAGTACTTC. Encoded protein: CASTKGGGETQYF.

The J gene is TRBJ2-3, the V gene TRBV28; 7 nucleotides align to TRBD1. J gave up 1 base and V 5 bases, and 3 bases lay outside the gene matches. The CDR3 runs 14 residues. The V gene's germline CDR1 is MDHEN and CDR2 SYDVKM. In DNA, the CDR3 is TGTGCCAGCAGTGGACAGGCCCGCACAGATACGCAGTATTTT. Translation gives CASSGQARTDTQYF.

The V gene is TRBV7-9, the J gene TRBJ1-1; D perhaps matches TRBD1 (6 bases). Germline V lookup: CDR1 SEHNR, CDR2 FQNEAQ (reference sequence). With 5 bases removed from V and 6 bases from J, the gap between germline ends came to 13 bases. This CDR3 comprises 13 residues. The CDR3 DNA is TGTGCCAGCAGCCCTCAAGGGGGGGCTGAAGCTTTCTTT. This encodes CASSPQGGAEAFF.

The gene calls are TRBV5-4 and TRBJ1-6, with D possibly being TRBD1 (5 bases). V shed 0 bases and J shed 6 bases, with 13 bases lying between them. Germline loops: CDR1 SGHNT, CDR2 YYREEE (reference sequence). The CDR3 loop spans 16 amino acids. For the CDR3, the DNA is TGTGCCAGCAGCTTGGATGGGGGGAGGTCTAATTCACCCCTCCACTTT. This gives the protein CASSLDGGRSNSPLHF.

The J gene is TRBJ2-3, the V gene TRBV4-1; 9 nucleotides agree with TRBD1. The V segment lost 3 bases and the J segment 6 bases; nucleotides outside the gene matches: 10. The CDR3 consists of 16 residues. Germline V gene data show CDR1 as MGHRA and CDR2 as YSYEKL. This CDR3 is CASSQGPGQGWDTQYF. The CDR3 region has the DNA TGCGCCAGCAGCCAGGGACCGGGACAGGGTTGGGATACGCAGTATTTT.

In this sample, this clone turned up once. The chain couples TRBV15 to TRBJ1-6; possible D gene TRBD1, 6 bases. This CDR3 comprises 16 residues. The germline V gene has CDR1 LNHNV and CDR2 YYDKDF (reference sequence). Deletions cut 5 bases from V and 7 bases from J, with 18 bases between. The DNA for the CDR3 is TGTGCCACCAGCCCCCCGGACAGTCCCACCAATTCACCCCTCCACTTT. It specifies CATSPPDSPTNSPLHF.

This chain connects TRBV29-1 to TRBJ1-1, with TRBD1 as a possible D gene (5 bases). CDR1 is SQVTM, CDR2 ANQGSEA, per germline. The CDR3 length is 13 residues. Between the trimmed V and J ends, which lost 2 bases and 4 bases, there was a span of 11 bases. CDR3: CSVEKGSGTEAFF. For the CDR3, the DNA is TGCAGCGTTGAAAAGGGGTCAGGCACTGAAGCTTTCTTT. The entire variable domain, with the rest obtained from reference TRBV29-1 and TRBJ1-1, is as follows: SAVISQKPSRDICQRGTSLTIQCQVDSQVTMMFWYRQQPGQSLTLIATANQGSEATYESGFVIDKFPISRPNLTFSTLTVSNMSPEDSSIYLCSVEKGSGTEAFFGQGTRLTVV.

V usage is TRBV6-5 and J usage is TRBJ2-3, with TRBD1 matching over 8 bases. After removal of 2 bases from V and 0 bases from J, the junction contained 1 base not matched to a gene. This CDR3 has 15 residues. The germline V gene encodes CDR1 MNHEY and CDR2 SVGAGI. CDR3 sequence reads: CASSYGTGSTDTQYF. The CDR3 nucleotides are TGTGCCAGCAGTTACGGGACAGGTAGCACAGATACGCAGTATTTT.

CDR3 in DNA: TGTGCCAGCAGCTTGGTCCCCGAATACAGTGAAGCTTTCTTT. Translating it yields CASSLVPEYSEAFF. The V gene is TRBV5-8, the J gene TRBJ1-1; D remains unclear. Germline CDR1 and CDR2: SGHTS and YDEGEE. This CDR3 comprises 14 residues. Trimming stripped 0 bases from V and 7 bases from J, with 13 bases between.

This clone was observed once. The genes are TRBV7-9 and TRBJ1-2; the D is unclear. Looked up from germline, CDR1 is SEHNR and CDR2 is FQNEAQ (reference sequence). The CDR3 contains 11 residues. V shed 7 bases and J shed 6 bases, with 9 bases lying between them. The CDR3 spells CASTRGDGYTF. CDR3 bases: TGTGCCAGCACCAGAGGTGATGGCTACACCTTC.

This chain uses TRBV7-3 with TRBJ2-1; 7 bases fit TRBD2. Germline V gene data show CDR1 as SGHTA and CDR2 as FQGTGA. The trim removed 1 base at V and 3 bases at J, leaving 6 bases unmatched. The CDR3 covers 16 residues. The CDR3 DNA reads TGTGCCAGCAGCTTAAACGCGGGGGACTTCTACAATGAGCAGTTCTTC. It specifies CASSLNAGDFYNEQFF.

The V call is TRBV18, the J call TRBJ2-7; TRBD1 agrees at 7 bases. Losses at the gene ends were 1 base for V and 5 bases for J; bases not matched to a gene: 2. Per the germline V gene, CDR1 is KGHSH and CDR2 is LQKENI. This CDR3 region has 13 residues. Here the CDR3 reads CASSPRQGDEQYF. The CDR3 DNA reads TGTGCCAGCTCACCACGACAGGGTGACGAGCAGTACTTC. The whole variable domain, filled in from reference TRBV18 and TRBJ2-7, reads NAGVMQNPRHLVRRRGQEARLRCSPMKGHSHVYWYRQLPEEGLKFMVYLQKENIIDESGMPKERFSAEFPKEGPSILRIQQVVRGDSAAYFCASSPRQGDEQYFGPGTRLTVT.